This T cell receptor beta chain was captured in a study of Graves' ophthalmopathy and Graves' hyperthyroidism. Study as a whole: No treatment had been given when peripheral blood was collected at initial diagnosis.

The ends were cut back, 5 bases at V and 2 bases at J, with 9 bases in the middle. The CDR3 runs 14 residues. Germline V gene sequence: CDR1 SGHAT, CDR2 FQNNGV. Investigators amplified TCR beta CDR3 regions from RNA transcripts. Investigators did first-round RT-PCR with HTBI primers, then second-round multiplex PCR. One entry per CDR3 protein results from TCRdb running MiXCR on the multiplex PCR reads. The sample has 500,000 to 800,000 distinct CDR3 sequences; roughly 39% are singletons. Findings and limits, study-wide: Most expanded clonotypes from thyroid (those above 0.001 frequency) were also found in blood.

At least ten counts were recorded for this clonotype. What it recognizes is unknown. Patients with other autoimmune diseases, uncontrolled infections, pregnancy or lactation were excluded. The chain combines TRBV11-2 with TRBJ1-4; D gene uncertain. The sequence came from an adult man with Graves' ophthalmopathy. The sequenced material came from peripheral blood. The DNA of the CDR3 is TGTGCCAGCAGCCACACACGTACTAATGAAAAACTGTTTTTT. Translation gives CASSHTRTNEKLFF.